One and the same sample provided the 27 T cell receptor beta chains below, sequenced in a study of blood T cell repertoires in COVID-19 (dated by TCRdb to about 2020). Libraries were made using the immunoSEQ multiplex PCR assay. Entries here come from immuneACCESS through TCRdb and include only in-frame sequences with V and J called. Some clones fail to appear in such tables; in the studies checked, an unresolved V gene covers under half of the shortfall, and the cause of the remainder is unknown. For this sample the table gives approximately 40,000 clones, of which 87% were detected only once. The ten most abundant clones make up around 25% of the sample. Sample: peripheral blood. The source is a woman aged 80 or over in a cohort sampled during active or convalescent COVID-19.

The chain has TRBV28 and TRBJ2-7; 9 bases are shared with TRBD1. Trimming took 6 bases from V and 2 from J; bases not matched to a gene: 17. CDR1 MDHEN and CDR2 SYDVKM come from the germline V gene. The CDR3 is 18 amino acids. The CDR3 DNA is TGTGCCAGCAGACTCATAGGCTTCGGGACAGGGCCTGCCTACGAGCAGTACTTC. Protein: CASRLIGFGTGPAYEQYF. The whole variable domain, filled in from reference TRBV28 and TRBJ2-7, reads DVKVTQSSRYLVKRTGEKVFLECVQDMDHENMFWYRQDPGLGLRLIYFSYDVKMKEKGDIPEGYSVSREKKERFSLILESASTNQTSMYLCASRLIGFGTGPAYEQYFGPGTRLTVT.

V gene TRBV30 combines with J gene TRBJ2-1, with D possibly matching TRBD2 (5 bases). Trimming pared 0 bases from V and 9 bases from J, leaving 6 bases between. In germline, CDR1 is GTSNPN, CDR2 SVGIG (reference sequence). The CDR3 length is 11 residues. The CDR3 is CAWSVEGEQFF. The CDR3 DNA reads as TGTGCCTGGAGTGTAGAGGGTGAGCAGTTCTTC.

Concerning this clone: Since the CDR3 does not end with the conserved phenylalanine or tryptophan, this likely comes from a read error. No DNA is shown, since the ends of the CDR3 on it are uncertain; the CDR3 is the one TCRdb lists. The CDR3 sequence: CASSYSTIADGDSP. V is TRBV6-5 and J is TRBJ1-1. The CDR3 region is 14 residues in length, termini included. Germline V gene lookup returns CDR1 MNHEY and CDR2 SVGAGI.

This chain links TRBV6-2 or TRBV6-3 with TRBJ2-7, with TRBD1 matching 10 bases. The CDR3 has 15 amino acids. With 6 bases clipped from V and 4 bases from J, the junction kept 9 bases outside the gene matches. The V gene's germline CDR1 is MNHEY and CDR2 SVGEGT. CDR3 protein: CASSRRDRGRYEQYF. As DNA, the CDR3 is TGTGCCAGCAGCCGCAGGGACAGGGGAAGGTACGAGCAGTACTTC.

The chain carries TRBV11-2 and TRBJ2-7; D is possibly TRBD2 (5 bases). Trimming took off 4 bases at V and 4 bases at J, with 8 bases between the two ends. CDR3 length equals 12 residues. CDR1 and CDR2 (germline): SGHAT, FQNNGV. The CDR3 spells CASSSGFYEQYF. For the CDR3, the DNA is TGTGCCAGCAGCTCGGGGTTTTACGAGCAGTACTTC.

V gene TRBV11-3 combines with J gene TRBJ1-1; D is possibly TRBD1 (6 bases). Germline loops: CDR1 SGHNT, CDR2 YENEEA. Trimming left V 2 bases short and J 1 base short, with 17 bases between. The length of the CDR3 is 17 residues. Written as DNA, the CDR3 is TGTGCCAGCAGCTTATCCTTCGACGGGGGGGCGAACACTGAAGCTTTCTTT. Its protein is CASSLSFDGGANTEAFF. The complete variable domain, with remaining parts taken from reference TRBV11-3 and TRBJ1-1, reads EAGVVQSPRYKIIEKKQPVAFWCNPISGHNTLYWYLQNLGQGPELLIRYENEEAVDDSQLPKDRFSAERLKGVDSTLKIQPAELGDSAVYLCASSLSFDGGANTEAFFGQGTRLTVV.

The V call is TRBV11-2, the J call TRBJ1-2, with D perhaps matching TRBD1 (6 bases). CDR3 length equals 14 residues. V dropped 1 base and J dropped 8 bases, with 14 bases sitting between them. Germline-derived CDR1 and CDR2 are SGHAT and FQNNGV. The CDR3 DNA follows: TGTGCCAGCAGCTTAGGGCAGGGGTTCTACGGCTACACCTTC. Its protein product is CASSLGQGFYGYTF.

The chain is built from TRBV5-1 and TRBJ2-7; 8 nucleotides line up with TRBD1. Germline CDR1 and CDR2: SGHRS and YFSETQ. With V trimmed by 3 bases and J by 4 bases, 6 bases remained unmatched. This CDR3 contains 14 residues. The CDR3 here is CASSSGTGTYEQYF. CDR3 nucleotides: TGCGCCAGCAGCTCCGGGACAGGCACGTACGAGCAGTACTTC.

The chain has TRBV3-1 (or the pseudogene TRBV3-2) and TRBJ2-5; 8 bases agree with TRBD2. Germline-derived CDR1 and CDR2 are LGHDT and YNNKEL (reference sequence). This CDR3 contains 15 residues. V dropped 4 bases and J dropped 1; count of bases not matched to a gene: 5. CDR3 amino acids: CASSLKGLAQETQYF. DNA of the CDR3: TGTGCCAGCAGCCTTAAAGGACTAGCCCAAGAGACCCAGTACTTC.

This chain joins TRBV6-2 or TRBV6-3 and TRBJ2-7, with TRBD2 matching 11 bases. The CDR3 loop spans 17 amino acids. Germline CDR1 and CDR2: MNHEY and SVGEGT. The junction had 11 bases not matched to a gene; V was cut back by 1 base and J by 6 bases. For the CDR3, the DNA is TGTGCCAGCAGTTACTTCGAGATAGCGGGAGGGCCTGGCGAGCAGTACTTC. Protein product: CASSYFEIAGGPGEQYF.

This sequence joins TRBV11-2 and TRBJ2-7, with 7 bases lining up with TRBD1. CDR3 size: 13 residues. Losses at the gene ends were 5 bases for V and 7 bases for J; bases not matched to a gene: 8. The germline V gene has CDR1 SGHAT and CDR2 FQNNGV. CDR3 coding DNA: TGTGCCAGCAGCCTGGGACAGATTATGGAGCAGTACTTC. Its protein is CASSLGQIMEQYF.

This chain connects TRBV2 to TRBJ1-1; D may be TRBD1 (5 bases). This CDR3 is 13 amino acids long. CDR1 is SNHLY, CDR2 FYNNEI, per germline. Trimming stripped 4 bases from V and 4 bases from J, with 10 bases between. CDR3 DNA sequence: TGTGCCAGCAGTGGATTAGGGGTCACTGAAGCTTTCTTT. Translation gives CASSGLGVTEAFF.

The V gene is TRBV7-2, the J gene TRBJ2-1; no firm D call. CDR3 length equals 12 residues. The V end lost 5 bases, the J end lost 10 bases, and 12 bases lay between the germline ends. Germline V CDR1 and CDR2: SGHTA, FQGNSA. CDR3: CASSRGLGEQFF. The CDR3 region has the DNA TGTGCCAGCAGCCGTGGGCTTGGCGAGCAGTTCTTC.

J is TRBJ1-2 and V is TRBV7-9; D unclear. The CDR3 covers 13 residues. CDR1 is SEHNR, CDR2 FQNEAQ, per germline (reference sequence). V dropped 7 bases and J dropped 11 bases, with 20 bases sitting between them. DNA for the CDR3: TGTGCCAGCACCGCCCCCGGGTTCTATGTTTACACCTTC. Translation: CASTAPGFYVYTF.

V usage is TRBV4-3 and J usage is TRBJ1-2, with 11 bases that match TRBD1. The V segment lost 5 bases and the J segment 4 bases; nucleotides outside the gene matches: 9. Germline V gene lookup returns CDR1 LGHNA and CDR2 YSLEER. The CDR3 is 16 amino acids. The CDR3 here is CASSLGQGAFSYGYTF. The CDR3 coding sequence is TGCGCCAGCAGCTTAGGACAGGGGGCTTTCAGCTATGGCTACACCTTC.

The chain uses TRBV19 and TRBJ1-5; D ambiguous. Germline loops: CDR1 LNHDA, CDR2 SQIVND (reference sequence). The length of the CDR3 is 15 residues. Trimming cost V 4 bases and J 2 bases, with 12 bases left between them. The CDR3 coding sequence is TGTGCCAGTAGTAATTGGCGGAGAGGCAATCAGCCCCAGCATTTT. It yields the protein CASSNWRRGNQPQHF.

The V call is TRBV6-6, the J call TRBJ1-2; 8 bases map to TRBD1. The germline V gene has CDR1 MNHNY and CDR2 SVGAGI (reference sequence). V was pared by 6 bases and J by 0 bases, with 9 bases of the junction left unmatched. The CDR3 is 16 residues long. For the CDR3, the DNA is TGTGCCAGCAGCCACCAGTCAGGGGGCTCTAACTATGGCTACACCTTC. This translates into CASSHQSGGSNYGYTF.

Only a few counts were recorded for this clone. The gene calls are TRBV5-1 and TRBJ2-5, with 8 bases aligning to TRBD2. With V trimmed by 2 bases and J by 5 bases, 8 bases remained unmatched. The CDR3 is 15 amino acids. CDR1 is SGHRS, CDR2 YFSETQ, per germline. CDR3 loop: CASSFRAGEGETQYF. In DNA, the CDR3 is TGCGCCAGCAGCTTTCGAGCGGGAGAGGGTGAGACCCAGTACTTC.

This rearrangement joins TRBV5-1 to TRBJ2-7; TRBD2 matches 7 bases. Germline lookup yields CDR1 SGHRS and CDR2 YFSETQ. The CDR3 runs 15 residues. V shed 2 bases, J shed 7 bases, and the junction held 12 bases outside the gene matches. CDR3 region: CASSFRVRERKEQYF. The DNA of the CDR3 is TGCGCCAGCAGCTTCCGTGTGCGGGAGCGGAAGGAGCAGTACTTC.

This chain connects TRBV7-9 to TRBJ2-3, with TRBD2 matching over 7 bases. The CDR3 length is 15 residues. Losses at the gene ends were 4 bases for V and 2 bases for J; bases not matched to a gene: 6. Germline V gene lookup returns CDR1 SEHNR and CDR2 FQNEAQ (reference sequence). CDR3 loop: CASSSTSATTDTQYF. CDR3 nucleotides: TGTGCCAGCAGCTCTACTAGCGCCACCACAGATACGCAGTATTTT.

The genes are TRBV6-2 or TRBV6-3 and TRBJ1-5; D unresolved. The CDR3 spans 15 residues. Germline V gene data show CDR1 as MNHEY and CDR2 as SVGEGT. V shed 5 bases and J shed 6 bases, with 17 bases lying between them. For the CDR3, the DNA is TGTGCCAGCAGTCCCGTGGCGGGGTACGGTCAGCCCCAGCATTTT. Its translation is CASSPVAGYGQPQHF.

The CDR3: CASSRRDRSEQYF. The CDR3, as DNA: TGTGCCAGCAGCCGCCGGGACAGGAGTGAGCAGTACTTC. The V call is TRBV11-3, the J call TRBJ2-7; 8 nucleotides align to TRBD1. Germline CDR1 reads SGHNT; CDR2 reads YENEEA. After removal of 5 bases from V and 7 bases from J, the junction contained 7 bases not matched to a gene. The CDR3 consists of 13 residues.

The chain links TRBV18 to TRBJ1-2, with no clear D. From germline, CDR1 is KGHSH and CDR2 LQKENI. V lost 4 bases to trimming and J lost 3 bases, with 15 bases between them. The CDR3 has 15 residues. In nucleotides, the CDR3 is TGTGCCAGCTCACTCGCTCGGGGAGGTGACTATGGCTACACCTTC. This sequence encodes CASSLARGGDYGYTF.

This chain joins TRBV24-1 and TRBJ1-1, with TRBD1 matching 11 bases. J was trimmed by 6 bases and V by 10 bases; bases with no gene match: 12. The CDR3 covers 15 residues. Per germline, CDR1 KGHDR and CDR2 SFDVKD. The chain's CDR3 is CATRLGDRGIAEAFF. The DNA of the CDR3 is TGTGCCACGAGGCTGGGGGACAGGGGGATCGCTGAAGCTTTCTTT.

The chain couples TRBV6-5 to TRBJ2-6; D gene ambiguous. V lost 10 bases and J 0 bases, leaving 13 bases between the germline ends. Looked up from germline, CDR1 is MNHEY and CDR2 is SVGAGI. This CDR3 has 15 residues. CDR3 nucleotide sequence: TGTGCCACCCTCGGTCGTGGCTCTGGGGCCAACGTCCTGACTTTC. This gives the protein CATLGRGSGANVLTF.

Here the CDR3 reads CASSQGQSLTEAFF. The CDR3 coding sequence is TGCGCCAGCAGCCAAGGGCAGTCGCTGACTGAAGCTTTCTTT. The V call is TRBV4-3, the J call TRBJ1-1; the D is unclear. Germline V CDR1 and CDR2: LGHNA, YSLEER. V was trimmed by 1 base and J by 5 bases, leaving 11 bases between them. CDR3 length: 14 amino acids.

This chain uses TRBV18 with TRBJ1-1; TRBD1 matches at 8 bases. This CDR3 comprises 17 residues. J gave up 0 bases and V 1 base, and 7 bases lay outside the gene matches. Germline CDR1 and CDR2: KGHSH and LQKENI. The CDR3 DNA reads TGTGCCAGCTCACCACAGGGACAGGTGAATTTGAACACTGAAGCTTTCTTT. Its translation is CASSPQGQVNLNTEAFF.